This T cell receptor beta chain was identified during a study of T cells in Graves' hyperthyroidism and ophthalmopathy. On the study more broadly: Peripheral blood collection took place at initial diagnosis, before any treatment.

Amplified regions were TCR beta CDR3 sequences from RNA transcripts. First-round RT-PCR of the TCR CDR3 relied on the HTBI primer set. TCRdb ran MiXCR on the multiplex PCR reads and lists one entry per CDR3 protein. The sample includes around 300,000 distinct CDR3 sequences, approximately 13% of them seen just once. Hyperthyroidism of Graves' type that showed no ophthalmopathy progression within 18 months was stable. Fresh peripheral blood, 8 to 10 ml, was the source of the PBMCs. This clonotype was seen ten or more times. Looked up from germline, CDR1 is LGHDT and CDR2 is YNNKEL (reference sequence). The V end was cut by 3 bases, the J end by 2 bases, with 8 bases between. The CDR3 sequence is 13 residues long.

Sequencing was done on a sample of blood. The chain combines TRBV3-1 with TRBJ2-7; D is unresolved. The TCR sequence derives from a woman aged 40 to 55 with Graves' hyperthyroidism. For the CDR3, the DNA is TGTGCCAGCAGCCAGGCAGGTCCCTACGAGCAGTACTTC. Translated: CASSQAGPYEQYF.